This entry lists 4 T cell receptor beta chains sequenced from one sample in a study of molecular identifiers for immune sequencing clone quantification. TCRdb used MiXCR to reprocess the PCR reads, holding one entry per CDR3 protein. There are about 500,000 distinct CDR3 sequences in the sample; 25% occur only once, and just over 0.75% lies in the top ten. Sequencing was done on a sample of naive CD8+ T cells from blood, with Jurkat cell RNA spiked in. Subset of the sample: FACS-sorted CD8+CD4-CCR7+CD45RA+ naive T cells. All receptors come from a human donor in good health. Some libraries in this study had Jurkat cell RNA spiked in.

The chain combines TRBV7-3 with TRBJ2-1, with a possible D match to TRBD2 (5 bases). Deletions cut 3 bases from V and 2 bases from J, with 11 bases between. CDR1 and CDR2 from the germline V gene are SGHTA and FQGTGA. The CDR3 contains 15 residues. For the CDR3, the DNA is TGTGCCAGCAGCTTTAGCGCCACTACCTACAATGAGCAGTTCTTC. This codes for CASSFSATTYNEQFF.

Of note for this clonotype: A read error may explain this, as a much larger clone is one base away. No conserved phenylalanine or tryptophan ends this CDR3, so it is likely a read error. This chain uses TRBV4-1 with TRBJ1-6; tentative D call: TRBD1 (5 bases). Germline CDR1 and CDR2: MGHRA and YSYEKL. There are 13 residues in the CDR3. V lost 4 bases and J 6 bases, leaving 7 bases between the germline ends. The CDR3 loop reads CASSLGPNSPLHY. CDR3 bases: TGCGCCAGCAGCCTGGGACCTAATTCACCCCTCCACTAT.

This chain's CDR3 is CASRELPTGGEETQYF. CDR3 sequence (DNA): TGTGCCAGCAGGGAGCTACCTACAGGGGGCGAAGAGACCCAGTACTTC. This chain uses TRBV27 with TRBJ2-5, with 9 bases that match TRBD1. The V segment lost 6 bases and the J segment 3 bases; nucleotides outside the gene matches: 11. This CDR3 has 16 amino acids. Germline CDR1 and CDR2: MNHEY and SMNVEV (reference sequence).

The CDR3 here is CASSYRSGYVGEDNEQFF. CDR3 coding DNA: TGTGCCAGCAGTTACCGTTCCGGGTATGTTGGGGAGGACAATGAGCAGTTCTTC. The rearrangement joins TRBV6-5 to TRBJ2-1; possible D gene TRBD2, 6 bases. The V gene lost 2 bases and the J gene lost 5 bases, with 22 bases spanning the gap. This CDR3 spans 18 amino acids. CDR1 is MNHEY and CDR2 is SVGAGI in the germline V gene.